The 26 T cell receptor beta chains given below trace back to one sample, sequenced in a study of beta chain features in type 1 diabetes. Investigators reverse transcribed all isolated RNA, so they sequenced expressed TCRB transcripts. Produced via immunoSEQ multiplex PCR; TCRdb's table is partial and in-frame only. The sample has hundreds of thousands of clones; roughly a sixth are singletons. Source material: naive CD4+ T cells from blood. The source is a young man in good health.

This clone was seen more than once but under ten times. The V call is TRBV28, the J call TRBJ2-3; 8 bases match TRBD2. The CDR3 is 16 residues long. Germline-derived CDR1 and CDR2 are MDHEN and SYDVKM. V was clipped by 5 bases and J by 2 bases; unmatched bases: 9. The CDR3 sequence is CASSTSGGGLTDTQYF. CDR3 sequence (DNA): TGTGCCAGCAGTACCTCCGGCGGGGGGCTCACAGATACGCAGTATTTT. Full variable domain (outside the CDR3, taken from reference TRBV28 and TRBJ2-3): DVKVTQSSRYLVKRTGEKVFLECVQDMDHENMFWYRQDPGLGLRLIYFSYDVKMKEKGDIPEGYSVSREKKERFSLILESASTNQTSMYLCASSTSGGGLTDTQYFGPGTRLTVL.

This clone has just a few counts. The CDR3 DNA sequence: TGTGCCAGCAGCTTAGCGGGAGGGCCGGCAGAGACCCAGTACTTC. Protein: CASSLAGGPAETQYF. The chain couples TRBV7-2 to TRBJ2-5; TRBD2 agrees at 7 bases. Per germline, CDR1 SGHTA and CDR2 FQGNSA. The CDR3 contains 15 residues. The ends lost 0 bases at V and 4 bases at J; junction bases unmatched: 5.

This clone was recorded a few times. The DNA for the CDR3 is TGTGCTAGTGGTTTTGGGGCTAGCGGCTACAATGAGCAGTTCTTC. This codes for CASGFGASGYNEQFF. The rearrangement links TRBV12-5 to TRBJ2-1; TRBD2 aligns across 7 bases. Germline CDR1 LGHNT, CDR2 FRNRAP. CDR3 length: 15 amino acids. J gave up 3 bases and V 3 bases, and 5 bases lay outside the gene matches. Combining the CDR3 with reference TRBV12-5 and TRBJ2-1 gives the whole variable domain DARVTQTPRHKVTEMGQEVTMRCQPILGHNTVFWYRQTMMQGLELLAYFRNRAPLDDSGMPKDRFSAEMPDATLATLKIQPSEPRDSAVYFCASGFGASGYNEQFFGPGTRLTVL.

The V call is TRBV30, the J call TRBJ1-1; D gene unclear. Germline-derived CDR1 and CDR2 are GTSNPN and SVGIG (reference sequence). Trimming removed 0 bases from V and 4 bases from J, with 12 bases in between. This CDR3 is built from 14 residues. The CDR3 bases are TGTGCCTGGAGTGTTGGGCGCCGGGGCACTGAAGCTTTCTTT. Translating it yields CAWSVGRRGTEAFF.

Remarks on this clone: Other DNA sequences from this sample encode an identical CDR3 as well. The CDR3 DNA follows: TGTGCCAGCAGTGGACAGGGAAATCAGCCCCAGCATTTT. This translates into CASSGQGNQPQHF. V usage is TRBV2 and J usage is TRBJ1-5; TRBD1 matches 7 bases. Losses at the gene ends were 4 bases for V and 4 bases for J; bases not matched to a gene: 1. The CDR3 contains 13 residues. Germline assignment: CDR1 SNHLY and CDR2 FYNNEI.

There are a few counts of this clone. The CDR3 DNA sequence: TGCGCCAGCAGCTTGGGGGACACTCTTCATGAAAAACTGTTTTTT. Protein product: CASSLGDTLHEKLFF. The chain couples TRBV5-1 to TRBJ1-4; D is possibly TRBD1 (6 bases). Germline V lookup: CDR1 SGHRS, CDR2 YFSETQ. This CDR3 is built from 15 residues. V was trimmed by 0 bases and J by 6 bases, leaving 12 bases between them. Filled out from reference TRBV5-1 and TRBJ1-4, the complete variable domain reads KAGVTQTPRYLIKTRGQQVTLSCSPISGHRSVSWYQQTPGQGLQFLFEYFSETQRNKGNFPGRFSGRQFSNSRSEMNVSTLELGDSALYLCASSLGDTLHEKLFFGSGTQLSVL.

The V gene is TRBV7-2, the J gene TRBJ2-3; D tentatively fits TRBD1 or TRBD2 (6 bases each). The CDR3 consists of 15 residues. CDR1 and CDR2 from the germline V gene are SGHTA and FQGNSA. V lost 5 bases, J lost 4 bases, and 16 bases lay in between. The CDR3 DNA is TGTGCCAGCAGCCGGTCCCGGGGGCTGTCAGATACGCAGTATTTT. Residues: CASSRSRGLSDTQYF.

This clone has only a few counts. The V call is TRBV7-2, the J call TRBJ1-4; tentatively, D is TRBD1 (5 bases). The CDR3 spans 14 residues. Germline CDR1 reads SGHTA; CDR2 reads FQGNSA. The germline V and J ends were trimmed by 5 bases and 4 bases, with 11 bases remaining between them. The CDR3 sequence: CASSLRGGNEKLFF. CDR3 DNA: TGTGCCAGCAGCCTTCGCGGGGGTAATGAAAAACTGTTTTTT.

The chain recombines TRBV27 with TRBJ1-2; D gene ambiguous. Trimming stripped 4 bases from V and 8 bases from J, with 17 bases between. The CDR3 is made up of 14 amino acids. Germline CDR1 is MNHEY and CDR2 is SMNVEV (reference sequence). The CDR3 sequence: CASSCQSVDCGYTF. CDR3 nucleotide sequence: TGTGCCAGCAGTTGCCAAAGCGTGGATTGCGGCTACACCTTC.

The DNA for the CDR3 is TGTGCCAGCAGTTGGGTGCACACTGAAGCTTTCTTT. Amino acid sequence: CASSWVHTEAFF. The V call is TRBV28, the J call TRBJ1-1; D is ambiguous. CDR3 length: 12 amino acids. Looked up from germline, CDR1 is MDHEN and CDR2 is SYDVKM. Between the trimmed V and J ends, which lost 4 bases and 3 bases, there was a span of 6 bases. Drawing the rest from reference TRBV28 and TRBJ1-1, the complete variable domain is DVKVTQSSRYLVKRTGEKVFLECVQDMDHENMFWYRQDPGLGLRLIYFSYDVKMKEKGDIPEGYSVSREKKERFSLILESASTNQTSMYLCASSWVHTEAFFGQGTRLTVV.

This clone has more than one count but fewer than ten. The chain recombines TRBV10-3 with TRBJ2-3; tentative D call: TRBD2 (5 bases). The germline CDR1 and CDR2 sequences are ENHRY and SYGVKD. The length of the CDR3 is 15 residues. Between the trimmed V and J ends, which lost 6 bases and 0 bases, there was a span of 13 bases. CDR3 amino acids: CAISPWRGSTDTQYF. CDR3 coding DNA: TGTGCCATCAGCCCCTGGCGCGGGAGCACAGATACGCAGTATTTT.

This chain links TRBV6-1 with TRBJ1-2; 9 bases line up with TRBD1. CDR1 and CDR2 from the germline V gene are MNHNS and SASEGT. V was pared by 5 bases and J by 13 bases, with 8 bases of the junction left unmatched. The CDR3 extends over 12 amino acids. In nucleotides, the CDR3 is TGTGCCAGCAGTTGGACAGGGGACTCGCTCACCTTC. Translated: CASSWTGDSLTF.

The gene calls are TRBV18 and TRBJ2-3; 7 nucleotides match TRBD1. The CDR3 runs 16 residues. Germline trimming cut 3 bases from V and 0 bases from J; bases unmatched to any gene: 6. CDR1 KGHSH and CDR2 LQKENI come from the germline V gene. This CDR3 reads CASSPSRGISTDTQYF. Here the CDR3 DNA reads TGTGCCAGCTCACCGTCCAGGGGGATTAGCACAGATACGCAGTATTTT.

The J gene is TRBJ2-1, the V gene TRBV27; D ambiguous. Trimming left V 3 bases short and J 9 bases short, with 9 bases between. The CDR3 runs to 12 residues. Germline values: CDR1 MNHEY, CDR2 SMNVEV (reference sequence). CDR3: CASSFLGGEQFF. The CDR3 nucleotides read TGTGCCAGCAGTTTTTTAGGCGGTGAGCAGTTCTTC.

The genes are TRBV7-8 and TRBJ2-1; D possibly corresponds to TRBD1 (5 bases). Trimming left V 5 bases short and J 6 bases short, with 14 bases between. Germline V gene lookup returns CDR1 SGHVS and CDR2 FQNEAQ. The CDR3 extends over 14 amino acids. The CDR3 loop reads CASSHRTPANEQFF. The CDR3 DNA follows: TGTGCCAGCAGCCACCGGACACCGGCCAATGAGCAGTTCTTC.

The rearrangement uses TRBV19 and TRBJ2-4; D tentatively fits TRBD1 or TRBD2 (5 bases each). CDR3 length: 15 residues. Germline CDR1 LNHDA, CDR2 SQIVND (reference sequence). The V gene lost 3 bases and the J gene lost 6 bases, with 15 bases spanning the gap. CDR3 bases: TGTGCCAGTAGTATCGAGCCAGGGCGGGCAAACATTCAGTACTTC. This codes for CASSIEPGRANIQYF. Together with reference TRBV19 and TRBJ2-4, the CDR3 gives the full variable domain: DGGITQSPKYLFRKEGQNVTLSCEQNLNHDAMYWYRQDPGQGLRLIYYSQIVNDFQKGDIAEGYSVSREKKESFPLTVTSAQKNPTAFYLCASSIEPGRANIQYFGAGTRLSVL.

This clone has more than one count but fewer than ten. The CDR3 here is CASSLSRRMDGYTF. The DNA for the CDR3 is TGCGCCAGCAGCTTGTCCCGAAGGATGGATGGCTACACCTTC. The rearrangement links TRBV5-1 to TRBJ1-2; the D is unclear. CDR1 and CDR2 from the germline V gene are SGHRS and YFSETQ. V shed 1 base and J shed 6 bases, with 13 bases lying between them. The CDR3 has 14 amino acids.

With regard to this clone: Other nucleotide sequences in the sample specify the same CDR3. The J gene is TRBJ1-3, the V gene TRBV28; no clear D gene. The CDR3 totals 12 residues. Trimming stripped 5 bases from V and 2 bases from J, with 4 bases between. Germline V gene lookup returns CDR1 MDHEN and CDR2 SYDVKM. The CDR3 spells CASSTPGNTIYF. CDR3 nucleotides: TGTGCCAGCAGTACCCCTGGAAACACCATATATTTT.

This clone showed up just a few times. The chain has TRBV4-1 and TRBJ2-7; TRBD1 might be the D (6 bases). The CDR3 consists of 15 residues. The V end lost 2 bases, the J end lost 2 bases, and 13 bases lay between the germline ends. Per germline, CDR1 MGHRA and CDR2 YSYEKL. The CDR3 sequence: CASSQTPGHPYEQYF. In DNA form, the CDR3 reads TGCGCCAGCAGCCAAACTCCGGGACACCCCTACGAGCAGTACTTC.

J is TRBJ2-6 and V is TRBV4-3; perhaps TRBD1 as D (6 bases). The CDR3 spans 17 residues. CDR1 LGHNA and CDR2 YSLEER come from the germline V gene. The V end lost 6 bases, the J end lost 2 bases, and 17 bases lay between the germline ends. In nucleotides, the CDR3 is TGCGCCAGCAGTGCAGGGGTCTCATCACCTGGGGCCAACGTCCTGACTTTC. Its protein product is CASSAGVSSPGANVLTF.

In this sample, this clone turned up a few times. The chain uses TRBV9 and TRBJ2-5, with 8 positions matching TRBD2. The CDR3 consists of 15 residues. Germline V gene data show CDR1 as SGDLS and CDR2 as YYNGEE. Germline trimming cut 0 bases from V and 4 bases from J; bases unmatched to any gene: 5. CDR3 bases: TGTGCCAGCAGCGTAGTGAGCGGGAGTGGAGAGACCCAGTACTTC. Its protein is CASSVVSGSGETQYF.

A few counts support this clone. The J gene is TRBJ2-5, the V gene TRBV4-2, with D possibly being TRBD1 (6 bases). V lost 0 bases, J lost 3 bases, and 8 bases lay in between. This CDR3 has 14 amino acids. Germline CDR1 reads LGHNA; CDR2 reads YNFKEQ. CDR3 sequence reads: CASSQDRTEETQYF. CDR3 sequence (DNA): TGTGCCAGCAGCCAAGATCGGACAGAAGAGACCCAGTACTTC.

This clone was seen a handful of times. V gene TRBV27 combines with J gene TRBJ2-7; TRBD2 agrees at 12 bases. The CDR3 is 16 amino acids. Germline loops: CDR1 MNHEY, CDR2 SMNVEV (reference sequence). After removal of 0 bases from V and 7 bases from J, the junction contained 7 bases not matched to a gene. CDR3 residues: CASSLSLAGGVREQYF. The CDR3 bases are TGTGCCAGCAGTTTATCGCTAGCGGGAGGGGTAAGGGAGCAGTACTTC.

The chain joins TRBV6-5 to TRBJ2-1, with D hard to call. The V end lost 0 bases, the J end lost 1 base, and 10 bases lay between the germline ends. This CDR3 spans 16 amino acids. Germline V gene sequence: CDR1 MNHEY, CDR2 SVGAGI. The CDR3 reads CASSYSYARSYNEQFF. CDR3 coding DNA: TGTGCCAGCAGTTACTCTTATGCCAGATCCTACAATGAGCAGTTCTTC.

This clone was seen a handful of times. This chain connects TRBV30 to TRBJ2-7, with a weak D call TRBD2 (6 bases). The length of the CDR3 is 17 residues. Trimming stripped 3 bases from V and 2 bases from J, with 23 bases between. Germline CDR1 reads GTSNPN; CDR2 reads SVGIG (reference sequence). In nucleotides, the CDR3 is TGTGCCTGGAGGAACCCGCCCGGGGGTTATCGCCCCTACGAGCAGTACTTC. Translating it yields CAWRNPPGGYRPYEQYF.

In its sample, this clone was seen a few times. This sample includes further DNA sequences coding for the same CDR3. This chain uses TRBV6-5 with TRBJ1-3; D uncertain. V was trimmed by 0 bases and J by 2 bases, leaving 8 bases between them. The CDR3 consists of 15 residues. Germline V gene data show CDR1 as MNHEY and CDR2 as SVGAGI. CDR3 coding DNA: TGTGCCAGCAGTTACTCCAAAGGTCCTGGAAACACCATATATTTT. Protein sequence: CASSYSKGPGNTIYF.